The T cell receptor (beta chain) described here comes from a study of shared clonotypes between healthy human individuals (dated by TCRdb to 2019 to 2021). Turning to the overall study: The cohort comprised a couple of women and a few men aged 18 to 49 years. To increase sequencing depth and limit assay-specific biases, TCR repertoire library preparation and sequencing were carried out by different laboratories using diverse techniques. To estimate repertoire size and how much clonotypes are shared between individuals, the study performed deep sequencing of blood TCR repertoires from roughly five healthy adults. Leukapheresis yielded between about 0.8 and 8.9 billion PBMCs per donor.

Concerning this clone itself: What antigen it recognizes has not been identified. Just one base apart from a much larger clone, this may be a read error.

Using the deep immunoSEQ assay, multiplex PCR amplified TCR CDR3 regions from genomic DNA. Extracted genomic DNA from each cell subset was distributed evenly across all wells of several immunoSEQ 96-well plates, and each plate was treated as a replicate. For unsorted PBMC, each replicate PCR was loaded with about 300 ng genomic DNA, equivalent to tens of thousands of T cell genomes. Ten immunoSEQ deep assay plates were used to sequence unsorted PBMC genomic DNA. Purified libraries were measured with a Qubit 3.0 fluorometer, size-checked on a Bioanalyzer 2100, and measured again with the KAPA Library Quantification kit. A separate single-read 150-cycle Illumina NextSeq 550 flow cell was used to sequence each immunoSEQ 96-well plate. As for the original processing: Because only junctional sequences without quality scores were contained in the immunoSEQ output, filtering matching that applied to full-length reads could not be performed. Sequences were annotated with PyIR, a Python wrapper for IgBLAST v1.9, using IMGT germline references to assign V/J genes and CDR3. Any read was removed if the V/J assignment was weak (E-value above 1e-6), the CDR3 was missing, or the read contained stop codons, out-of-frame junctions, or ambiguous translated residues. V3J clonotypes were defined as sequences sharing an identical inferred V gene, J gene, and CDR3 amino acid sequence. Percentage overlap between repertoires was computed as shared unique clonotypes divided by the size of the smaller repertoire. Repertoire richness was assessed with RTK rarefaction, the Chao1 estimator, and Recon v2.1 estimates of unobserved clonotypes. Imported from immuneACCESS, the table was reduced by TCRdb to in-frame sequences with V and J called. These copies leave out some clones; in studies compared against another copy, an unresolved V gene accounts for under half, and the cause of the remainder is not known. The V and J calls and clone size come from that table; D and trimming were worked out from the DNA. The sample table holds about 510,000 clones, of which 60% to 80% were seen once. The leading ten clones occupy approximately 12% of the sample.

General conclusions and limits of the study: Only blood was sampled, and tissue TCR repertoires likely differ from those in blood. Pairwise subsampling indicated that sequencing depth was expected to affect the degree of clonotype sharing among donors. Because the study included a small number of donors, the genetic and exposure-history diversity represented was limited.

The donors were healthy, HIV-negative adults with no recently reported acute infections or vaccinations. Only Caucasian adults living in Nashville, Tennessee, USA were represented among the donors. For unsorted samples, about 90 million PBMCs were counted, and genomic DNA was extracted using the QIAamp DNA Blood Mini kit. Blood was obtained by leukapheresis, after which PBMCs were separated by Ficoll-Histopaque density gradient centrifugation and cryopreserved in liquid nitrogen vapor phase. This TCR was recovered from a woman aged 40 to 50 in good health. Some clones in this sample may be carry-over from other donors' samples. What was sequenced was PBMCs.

The CDR3 has the sequence CVSSLWATSGSSYNEQFF. At the DNA level, the sequence is TGTGTCAGCAGCTTATGGGCCACTAGCGGGAGCTCCTACAATGAGCAGTTCTTC. Recombination joined TRBV7-2 with TRBJ2-1; 11 bases in the junction line up with TRBD2. CDR1 and CDR2 were assigned from the germline V gene as SGHTA and FQGNSA. The cysteine opens and the phenylalanine closes a CDR3 of 18 amino acids. Only the CDR3 part of the read is kept: 54 bases, read in frame from the first base. The CDR3, completed at both ends by the reference TRBV7-2 and TRBJ2-1 genes, gives the full variable domain GAGVSQSPSNKVTEKGKDVELRCDPISGHTALYWYRQSLGQGLEFLIYFQGNSAPDKSGLPSDRFSAERTGGSVSTLTIQRTQQEDSAVYLCVSSLWATSGSSYNEQFFGPGTRLTVL.